The 19 T cell receptor beta chains below all came from one sample that was sequenced in a study of OX40 agonist ivuxolimab in advanced cancers. Repertoires were generated with immunoSEQ multiplex PCR, while TCRdb's copy carries only in-frame clones and drops some. Among roughly 150,000 clones listed, 90% to 95% were seen once. This specimen was CD4+ or CD8+ T cells sorted from blood, taken in a trial of the OX40 agonist ivuxolimab. These receptors came from an adult with an advanced solid tumor such as melanoma, head and neck, liver or kidney cancer.

In its sample, this clone was seen once. The chain recombines TRBV10-3 with TRBJ1-2, with 8 nucleotides matching TRBD1. This CDR3 comprises 14 residues. Germline V gives CDR1 ENHRY, CDR2 SYGVKD. Losses at the gene ends were 0 bases for V and 8 bases for J; bases not matched to a gene: 5. The CDR3 nucleotides read TGTGCCATCAGTGAGTCCTGGACAGGGAACGGCTACACCTTC. Translated: CAISESWTGNGYTF.

The chain recombines TRBV5-1 with TRBJ2-7, with D tentatively TRBD2 (6 bases). Trimming cost V 2 bases and J 7 bases, with 16 bases left between them. The CDR3 totals 14 residues. The germline gives CDR1 SGHRS, CDR2 YFSETQ. The CDR3, as DNA: TGCGCCAGCAGCTTCCTCAGGGACTCGGGGGAGCAGTACTTC. Translation gives CASSFLRDSGEQYF.

V usage is TRBV7-2 and J usage is TRBJ1-1; the match to TRBD1 covers 8 bases. The CDR3 extends over 15 amino acids. CDR1 is SGHTA and CDR2 is FQGNSA in the germline V gene. The V gene end was trimmed by 4 bases and the J gene end by 5 bases; junction bases not matched to a gene: 9. Written as DNA, the CDR3 is TGTGCCAGCAGCTCTCAGGGGGCTGTGGGGACTGAAGCTTTCTTT. Protein product: CASSSQGAVGTEAFF.

This clone has a single count. The rearrangement links TRBV28 to TRBJ1-5; D might be TRBD1 (5 bases). The germline V gene has CDR1 MDHEN and CDR2 SYDVKM. The CDR3 has 13 amino acids. Between the trimmed V and J ends, which lost 7 bases and 11 bases, there was a span of 18 bases. The CDR3, as DNA: TGTGCCAGCACCCCGGACCGGATAGGGGCCCAGCATTTT. Translated, it gives CASTPDRIGAQHF. The full variable domain, in which reference TRBV28 and TRBJ1-5 provide the parts outside the CDR3, is DVKVTQSSRYLVKRTGEKVFLECVQDMDHENMFWYRQDPGLGLRLIYFSYDVKMKEKGDIPEGYSVSREKKERFSLILESASTNQTSMYLCASTPDRIGAQHFGDGTRLSIL.

This chain joins TRBV7-2 and TRBJ1-1; 8 nucleotides align to TRBD1. This CDR3 is 13 amino acids long. After removal of 5 bases from V and 7 bases from J, the junction contained 6 bases not matched to a gene. Germline CDR1 is SGHTA and CDR2 is FQGNSA. The CDR3 DNA follows: TGTGCCAGCAGCCCCGGGACAGGAGGTGAAGCTTTCTTT. Translating gives CASSPGTGGEAFF.

The chain has TRBV28 and TRBJ1-2; unclear D gene. V lost 3 bases and J 7 bases, leaving 15 bases between the germline ends. The CDR3 runs 14 residues. Germline V gene sequence: CDR1 MDHEN, CDR2 SYDVKM. CDR3 DNA sequence: TGTGCCAGCAGTTTTCGGCCCTCCCGGTCTGGCTACACCTTC. As protein: CASSFRPSRSGYTF.

This CDR3 reads CASSPLDTLNTEAFF. CDR3 DNA: TGTGCCAGCTCACCACTGGACACCCTTAACACTGAAGCTTTCTTT. The V and J genes are TRBV18 and TRBJ1-1, with a possible D match to TRBD1 (5 bases). This CDR3 is 15 amino acids long. Per germline, CDR1 KGHSH and CDR2 LQKENI. V was shortened by 1 base and J by 2 bases, with 11 bases between the two germline ends.

This chain connects TRBV28 to TRBJ2-7; either TRBD1 or TRBD2 may fit D (6 bases each). There are 15 residues in the CDR3. The germline gives CDR1 MDHEN, CDR2 SYDVKM. V was shortened by 7 bases and J by 2 bases, with 18 bases between the two germline ends. The CDR3, as DNA: TGTGCCAGCACCTCTGCGGGACACCCTGCCTACGAGCAGTACTTC. As protein: CASTSAGHPAYEQYF.

Written as DNA, the CDR3 is TGTGCCAGCAGCTTCACTAGCGGGGCCTACGAGCAGTACTTC. It encodes CASSFTSGAYEQYF. V is TRBV7-2 and J is TRBJ2-7; 10 nucleotides align to TRBD2. Trimming at V came to 3 bases and at J to 2 bases, leaving 1 base not matched to a gene. CDR1 SGHTA and CDR2 FQGNSA come from the germline V gene. The CDR3 spans 14 residues.

J is TRBJ2-1 and V is TRBV15, with 10 bases matching TRBD2. The CDR3 length is 13 residues. Germline trimming cut 2 bases from V and 10 bases from J; bases unmatched to any gene: 2. The germline V gene has CDR1 LNHNV and CDR2 YYDKDF (reference sequence). CDR3: CATSRLAGAEQFF. CDR3 sequence (DNA): TGTGCCACCAGCAGACTAGCGGGAGCGGAGCAGTTCTTC. The whole variable domain, remainder taken from reference TRBV15 and TRBJ2-1, is DAMVIQNPRYQVTQFGKPVTLSCSQTLNHNVMYWYQQKSSQAPKLLFHYYDKDFNNEADTPDNFQSRRPNTSFCFLDIRSPGLGDTAMYLCATSRLAGAEQFFGPGTRLTVL.

The chain combines TRBV6-1 with TRBJ2-6; TRBD1 matches 7 bases. CDR3 length: 15 residues. Germline CDR1 reads MNHNS; CDR2 reads SASEGT. V lost 8 bases, J lost 0 bases, and 4 bases stayed unmatched. CDR3 sequence (DNA): TGTGCCAGCGGGGGACAGTTCTCTGGGGCCAACGTCCTGACTTTC. Amino acids: CASGGQFSGANVLTF.

As concerns this clone: Mismatch with germline at one junction end may stem from a read error. The chain couples TRBV5-4 to TRBJ1-5, with 9 positions matching TRBD1. CDR1 and CDR2 from the germline V gene are SGHNT and YYREEE (reference sequence). The CDR3 length is 14 residues. The CDR3 spells CASSQDRGNQPQHF. The DNA of the CDR3 is TGCGCCAGCAGCCAAGACAGGGGGAACCAGCCCCAGCATTTT.

CDR3 coding DNA: TGTGCCAGCAGCTTACGCCGACCCGTAGGGTCTGGAAACACCATATATTTT. Translated: CASSLRRPVGSGNTIYF. This chain links TRBV7-9 with TRBJ1-3; D uncertain. Between the trimmed V and J ends, which lost 2 bases and 1 base, there was a span of 15 bases. CDR1 is SEHNR and CDR2 is FQNEAQ in the germline V gene (reference sequence). The CDR3 length is 17 residues.

The J gene is TRBJ2-7, the V gene TRBV6-5; a weak D match, TRBD1 (6 bases). V gave up 4 bases and J gave up 3 bases, with 13 bases separating them. The CDR3 totals 14 residues. CDR1 is MNHEY and CDR2 is SVGAGI in the germline V gene. The CDR3, as DNA: TGTGCCAGCAGTTCCCCGGGACAAGGCTACGAGCAGTACTTC. It specifies CASSSPGQGYEQYF.

V gene TRBV27 combines with J gene TRBJ1-2; the D is unclear. The CDR3 is 16 amino acids. The ends were cut back, 6 bases at V and 2 bases at J, with 19 bases in the middle. Germline loops: CDR1 MNHEY, CDR2 SMNVEV (reference sequence). DNA for the CDR3: TGTGCCAGCAGCCGGTGGGCGATATTCTTAAACTATGGCTACACCTTC. Amino acid sequence: CASSRWAIFLNYGYTF.

The V and J genes are TRBV5-6 and TRBJ2-2, with a possible D match to TRBD1 (5 bases). The germline V gene has CDR1 SGHDT and CDR2 YYEEEE. V lost 4 bases and J 4 bases, leaving 14 bases between the germline ends. The length of the CDR3 is 15 residues. CDR3 amino acids: CASSPNDRVTGELFF. CDR3 DNA sequence: TGTGCCAGCAGCCCGAACGACAGAGTCACCGGGGAGCTGTTTTTT. The full variable domain, with the rest looked up from reference TRBV5-6 and TRBJ2-2, is DAGVTQSPTHLIKTRGQQVTLRCSPKSGHDTVSWYQQALGQGPQFIFQYYEEEERQRGNFPDRFSGHQFPNYSSELNVNALLLGDSALYLCASSPNDRVTGELFFGEGSRLTVL.

V usage is TRBV27 and J usage is TRBJ1-2; 8 nucleotides agree with TRBD1. This CDR3 region has 15 residues. With 8 bases clipped from V and 4 bases from J, the junction kept 12 bases outside the gene matches. From germline, CDR1 is MNHEY and CDR2 SMNVEV (reference sequence). The CDR3 nucleotides are TGTGCCAGCGGGTTACCCAGGGGGCTAGGCTATGGCTACACCTTC. Translated, it gives CASGLPRGLGYGYTF.

The chain joins TRBV5-1 to TRBJ2-3; D uncertain. Trimming left V 1 base short and J 5 bases short, with 8 bases between. The germline V gene encodes CDR1 SGHRS and CDR2 YFSETQ. The CDR3 has 13 amino acids. CDR3 region: CASSLPQGDTQYF. The CDR3 nucleotides read TGCGCCAGCAGCTTGCCCCAAGGAGATACGCAGTATTTT.

The V gene is TRBV13, the J gene TRBJ2-3; possible D gene TRBD2, 6 bases. Trimming shortened V by 4 bases and J by 2 bases, and 16 bases separated the two germline ends. The CDR3 totals 16 residues. Germline V lookup: CDR1 PRHDT, CDR2 FYEKMQ (reference sequence). The CDR3 sequence: CASSSAGTPPTDTQYF. As DNA, the CDR3 is TGTGCCAGCAGCTCTGCGGGGACGCCCCCCACAGATACGCAGTATTTT.